This paragraph covers one T cell receptor beta chain sequence. Relying on iRepertoire HTBI primers and Arm-PCR of CDR3 regions, the team built TCR beta libraries. TCRdb processed the multiplex PCR reads anew with MiXCR; each CDR3 protein has one entry. In the table there are about 420,000 distinct CDR3 sequences, around 22% of which are singletons. Time point of the sample: persistent/refractory GD, antithyroid drugs over 5 years with positive TRAb. RNA extracted from PBMCs served as the sequencing template. The CDR3 runs 15 residues. The V end was cut by 5 bases, the J end by 4 bases, with 15 bases between. These data are taken from a study of regulatory T cells in long-lasting Graves disease.

The material sequenced was peripheral blood mononuclear cells (PBMCs), taken when the disease was refractory, from a patient treated with antithyroid drugs. This receptor was taken from a female donor with Graves disease. This chain uses TRBV12-3 or TRBV12-4 with TRBJ1-5; D not resolved. The CDR3 coding sequence is TGTGCCAGCAGTCTTTTTCCCCTAGCTAATCAGCCCCAGCATTTT. Its translation is CASSLFPLANQPQHF.